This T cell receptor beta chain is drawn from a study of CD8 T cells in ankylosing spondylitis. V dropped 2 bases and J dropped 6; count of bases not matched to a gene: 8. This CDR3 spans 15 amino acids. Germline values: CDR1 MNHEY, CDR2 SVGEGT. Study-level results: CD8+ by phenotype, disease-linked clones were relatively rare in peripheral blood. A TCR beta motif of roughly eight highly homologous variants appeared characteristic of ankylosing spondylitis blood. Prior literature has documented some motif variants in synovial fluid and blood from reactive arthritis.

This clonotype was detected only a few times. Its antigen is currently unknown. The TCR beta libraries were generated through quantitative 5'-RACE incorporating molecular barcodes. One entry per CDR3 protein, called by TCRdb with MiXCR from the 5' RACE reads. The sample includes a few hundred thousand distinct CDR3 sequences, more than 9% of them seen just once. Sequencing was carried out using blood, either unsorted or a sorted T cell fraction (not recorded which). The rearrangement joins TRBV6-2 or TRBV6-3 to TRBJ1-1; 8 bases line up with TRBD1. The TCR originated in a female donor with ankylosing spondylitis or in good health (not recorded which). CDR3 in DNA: TGTGCCAGCAGTTACCCCCAGGGGGCTACGTCTGAAGCTTTCTTT. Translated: CASSYPQGATSEAFF.